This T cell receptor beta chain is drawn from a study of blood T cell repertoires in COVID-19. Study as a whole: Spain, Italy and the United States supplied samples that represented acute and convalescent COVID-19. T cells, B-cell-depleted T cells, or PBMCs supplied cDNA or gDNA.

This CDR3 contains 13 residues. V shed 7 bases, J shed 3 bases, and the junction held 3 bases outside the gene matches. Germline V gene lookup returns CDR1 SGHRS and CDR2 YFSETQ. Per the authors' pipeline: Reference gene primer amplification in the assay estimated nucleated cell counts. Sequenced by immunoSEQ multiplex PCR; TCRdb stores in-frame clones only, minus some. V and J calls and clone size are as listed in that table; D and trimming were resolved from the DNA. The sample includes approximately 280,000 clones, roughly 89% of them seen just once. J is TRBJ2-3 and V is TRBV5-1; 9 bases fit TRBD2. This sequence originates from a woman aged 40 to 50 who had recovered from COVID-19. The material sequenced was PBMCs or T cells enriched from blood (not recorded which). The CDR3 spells CASATSGTDTQYF. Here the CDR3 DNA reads TGCGCCAGCGCGACTAGCGGTACAGATACGCAGTATTTT.